One and the same sample provided the 25 T cell receptor beta chains below, sequenced in a study of blood T cell repertoires in COVID-19. Some clones are missing from TCRdb's copy, which holds only in-frame ones; the method was immunoSEQ multiplex PCR. The repertoire holds about 300,000 clones, with approximately 85% as singletons. Sequenced input: peripheral blood. The receptors shown here come from a woman aged 50 to 65 with acute or convalescent COVID-19.

This clone was detected only once. The genes are TRBV19 and TRBJ1-1; tentative D call: TRBD1 (5 bases). Trimming took 5 bases from V and 5 from J, leaving 18 bases between them. Germline CDR1 reads LNHDA; CDR2 reads SQIVND (reference sequence). The CDR3 runs 15 residues. The CDR3 region has the DNA TGTGCCAGTAGTTGGATGAGCCAGGGCGGAACTGAAGCTTTCTTT. Amino acid sequence: CASSWMSQGGTEAFF.

The rearrangement uses TRBV18 and TRBJ1-4, with TRBD1 identical over 7 bases. Looked up from germline, CDR1 is KGHSH and CDR2 is LQKENI. With 6 bases clipped from V and 7 bases from J, the junction kept 11 bases outside the gene matches. There are 15 residues in the CDR3. The CDR3 sequence: CASSHAGGLGEKLFF. The CDR3 DNA reads as TGTGCCAGCTCCCATGCAGGGGGTTTAGGTGAAAAACTGTTTTTT.

The rearrangement uses TRBV5-6 and TRBJ2-7; possible D gene TRBD1, 6 bases. V gave up 6 bases and J gave up 1 base, with 14 bases separating them. CDR1 and CDR2 (germline): SGHDT, YYEEEE. There are 14 residues in the CDR3. The CDR3 nucleotides are TGTGCCAGCAAATCACAGGGCCCATCCTACGAGCAGTACTTC. Residues: CASKSQGPSYEQYF. Full variable domain (rest looked up from reference TRBV5-6 and TRBJ2-7): DAGVTQSPTHLIKTRGQQVTLRCSPKSGHDTVSWYQQALGQGPQFIFQYYEEEERQRGNFPDRFSGHQFPNYSSELNVNALLLGDSALYLCASKSQGPSYEQYFGPGTRLTVT.

The gene calls are TRBV5-8 and TRBJ1-5, with 9 nucleotides matching TRBD1. The CDR3 runs 15 residues. Germline V lookup: CDR1 SGHTS, CDR2 YDEGEE. The junction had 8 bases not matched to a gene; V was cut back by 4 bases and J by 6 bases. The CDR3, as DNA: TGTGCCAGCAGCGCGGGGACAGGGATAGGTCAGCCCCAGCATTTT. Translated, it gives CASSAGTGIGQPQHF.

The genes are TRBV5-6 and TRBJ1-1; unclear D gene. The germline gives CDR1 SGHDT, CDR2 YYEEEE. V was trimmed by 7 bases and J by 4 bases, leaving 8 bases between them. The CDR3 is made up of 11 amino acids. The CDR3 protein is CASGVSTEAFF. The DNA for the CDR3 is TGTGCCAGCGGAGTTAGCACTGAAGCTTTCTTT.

The V gene is TRBV5-1, the J gene TRBJ2-7, with TRBD1 identical over 7 bases. CDR1 SGHRS and CDR2 YFSETQ come from the germline V gene. V was clipped by 2 bases and J by 3 bases; unmatched bases: 5. This CDR3 is built from 14 residues. The CDR3 spells CASSLRDSYYEQYF. The CDR3 DNA is TGCGCCAGCAGCTTACGGGACAGTTACTACGAGCAGTACTTC.

This chain connects TRBV27 to TRBJ2-1, with D possibly matching TRBD1 (6 bases). This CDR3 is built from 15 residues. Between the trimmed V and J ends, which lost 3 bases and 4 bases, there was a span of 13 bases. Germline V gene sequence: CDR1 MNHEY, CDR2 SMNVEV (reference sequence). The CDR3: CASSFQGPIYNEQFF. CDR3 DNA sequence: TGTGCCAGCAGTTTTCAGGGGCCAATATACAATGAGCAGTTCTTC.

This chain connects TRBV5-1 to TRBJ1-1; no reliable D call. Germline V CDR1 and CDR2: SGHRS, YFSETQ. Trimming stripped 5 bases from V and 3 bases from J, with 14 bases between. CDR3 size: 14 residues. CDR3 nucleotides: TGCGCCAGCAGAACTGGTCGAGTTGACACTGAAGCTTTCTTT. Translated: CASRTGRVDTEAFF.

The CDR3 region is CASSPRQGQNTEAFF. CDR3 nucleotide sequence: TGTGCCAGCAGCCCTCGGCAGGGTCAGAACACTGAAGCTTTCTTT. This rearrangement joins TRBV7-2 to TRBJ1-1; TRBD1 might be the D (5 bases). Trimming removed 5 bases from V and 1 base from J, with 14 bases in between. Germline V CDR1 and CDR2: SGHTA, FQGNSA. There are 15 residues in the CDR3.

This sequence joins TRBV9 and TRBJ1-6; D remains unclear. V was clipped by 4 bases and J by 4 bases, with 12 bases between them. This CDR3 has 15 residues. Per the germline V gene, CDR1 is SGDLS and CDR2 is YYNGEE. This chain's CDR3 is CASSPLSRYNSPLHF. The CDR3 nucleotides are TGTGCCAGCAGCCCCCTATCCCGGTATAATTCACCCCTCCACTTT.

The V and J genes are TRBV5-5 and TRBJ1-1, with a possible D match to TRBD1 (6 bases). V gave up 2 bases and J gave up 5 bases, with 13 bases separating them. The CDR3 covers 14 residues. Germline V gene sequence: CDR1 SGHKS, CDR2 YYEKEE (reference sequence). The CDR3 spells CASSLGTIITEAFF. CDR3 sequence (DNA): TGTGCCAGCAGCTTAGGGACAATTATTACTGAAGCTTTCTTT.

The V gene is TRBV5-5, the J gene TRBJ2-7; D remains ambiguous. Per germline, CDR1 SGHKS and CDR2 YYEKEE (reference sequence). This CDR3 has 12 amino acids. The V end lost 4 bases, the J end lost 6 bases, and 11 bases lay between the germline ends. The CDR3 reads CASSREPLEQYF. In DNA, the CDR3 is TGTGCCAGCAGCCGCGAACCCCTCGAGCAGTACTTC.

This clone appeared a few times. CDR3: CASNDPGTSGSNEQFF. Here the CDR3 DNA reads TGTGCCAGCAACGACCCCGGGACTAGCGGGAGTAATGAGCAGTTCTTC. V usage is TRBV2 and J usage is TRBJ2-1, with 14 bases identical to TRBD2. Germline V gives CDR1 SNHLY, CDR2 FYNNEI. The CDR3 consists of 16 residues. Trimming took 7 bases from V and 7 from J; bases not matched to a gene: 9.

The chain carries TRBV9 and TRBJ2-7; 7 bases line up with TRBD2. V shed 4 bases, J shed 6 bases, and the junction held 13 bases outside the gene matches. Germline V gives CDR1 SGDLS, CDR2 YYNGEE. The CDR3 contains 15 residues. The CDR3 DNA sequence: TGTGCCAGCAGCCCCTCGGGCAGGGAGGGATCCGAGCAGTACTTC. Residues: CASSPSGREGSEQYF. Filled out from reference TRBV9 and TRBJ2-7, the complete variable domain reads DSGVTQTPKHLITATGQRVTLRCSPRSGDLSVYWYQQSLDQGLQFLIQYYNGEERAKGNILERFSAQQFPDLHSELNLSSLELGDSALYFCASSPSGREGSEQYFGPGTRLTVT.

The V and J genes are TRBV7-8 and TRBJ1-3; weak D call: TRBD1 (6 bases). The CDR3 sequence is 14 residues long. The V gene lost 3 bases and the J gene lost 4 bases, with 10 bases spanning the gap. Per germline, CDR1 SGHVS and CDR2 FQNEAQ. The CDR3 spells CASSLGTMGNTIYF. DNA for the CDR3: TGTGCCAGCAGCTTGGGGACAATGGGAAACACCATATATTTT.

This rearrangement joins TRBV11-2 to TRBJ2-7; tentatively, D is TRBD1 (6 bases). The CDR3 runs to 13 residues. Trimming stripped 6 bases from V and 6 bases from J, with 15 bases between. CDR1 is SGHAT and CDR2 is FQNNGV in the germline V gene. CDR3 DNA: TGTGCCAGCAGACCCGCAGGGGCCCTCGAGCAGTACTTC. Amino acid sequence: CASRPAGALEQYF.

The V call is TRBV18, the J call TRBJ1-1; TRBD1 matches 7 bases. The CDR3 spans 15 residues. CDR1 and CDR2 from the germline V gene are KGHSH and LQKENI. The V segment lost 3 bases and the J segment 3 bases; nucleotides outside the gene matches: 7. The CDR3 loop is CASSPTPQGHTEAFF. The CDR3, as DNA: TGTGCCAGCTCACCCACTCCACAGGGGCACACTGAAGCTTTCTTT.

The J gene is TRBJ1-1, the V gene TRBV7-8; D unresolved. Germline CDR1 reads SGHVS; CDR2 reads FQNEAQ. The CDR3 sequence is 13 residues long. V was pared by 2 bases and J by 0 bases, with 4 bases between. The CDR3 DNA follows: TGTGCCAGCAGCTTAACAGTGAACACTGAAGCTTTCTTT. Protein sequence: CASSLTVNTEAFF.

J is TRBJ2-3 and V is TRBV30, with 7 positions matching TRBD1. Germline lookup yields CDR1 GTSNPN and CDR2 SVGIG (reference sequence). This CDR3 is 15 amino acids long. The junction had 7 bases not matched to a gene; V was cut back by 0 bases and J by 4 bases. CDR3: CAWSVGTDSADTQYF. The CDR3, as DNA: TGTGCCTGGAGTGTAGGGACAGACTCAGCAGATACGCAGTATTTT.

This clone came up once. The V and J genes are TRBV5-1 and TRBJ2-5; D gene unclear. This CDR3 contains 15 residues. CDR1 and CDR2 from the germline V gene are SGHRS and YFSETQ. V was trimmed by 2 bases and J by 0 bases, leaving 11 bases between them. CDR3 nucleotides: TGCGCCAGCAGCTTTGGAATCGGGTACCAAGAGACCCAGTACTTC. Amino acids: CASSFGIGYQETQYF.

The V gene is TRBV5-1, the J gene TRBJ2-7; TRBD1 matches 7 bases. After removal of 0 bases from V and 1 base from J, the junction contained 4 bases not matched to a gene. This CDR3 has 15 amino acids. Germline V gives CDR1 SGHRS, CDR2 YFSETQ. The CDR3 here is CASSLGDSESYEQYF. CDR3 coding DNA: TGCGCCAGCAGCTTGGGGGACAGCGAGTCCTACGAGCAGTACTTC.

The V call is TRBV9, the J call TRBJ2-1; TRBD2 is a possible D gene (6 bases). Germline lookup yields CDR1 SGDLS and CDR2 YYNGEE. This CDR3 has 14 amino acids. The V gene lost 6 bases and the J gene lost 5 bases, with 15 bases spanning the gap. The CDR3 spells CASTEGGINNEQFF. For the CDR3, the DNA is TGTGCCAGCACGGAGGGAGGAATAAACAATGAGCAGTTCTTC.

The chain carries TRBV6-5 and TRBJ1-5; weak D call: TRBD1 (5 bases). Trimming shortened V by 6 bases and J by 4 bases, and 13 bases separated the two germline ends. The length of the CDR3 is 14 residues. Germline lookup yields CDR1 MNHEY and CDR2 SVGAGI. For the CDR3, the DNA is TGTGCCAGCAGGAGCAGGGTCGGGAATCAGCCCCAGCATTTT. Protein: CASRSRVGNQPQHF.

The V and J genes are TRBV9 and TRBJ1-4; possibly TRBD1 for D (6 bases). The CDR3 totals 14 residues. The V gene's germline CDR1 is SGDLS and CDR2 YYNGEE. Trimming cost V 0 bases and J 5 bases, with 8 bases left between them. DNA for the CDR3: TGTGCCAGCAGCGTAGCGCAGGGGAATGAAAAACTGTTTTTT. Translating it yields CASSVAQGNEKLFF.

This chain joins TRBV18 and TRBJ2-1, with TRBD1 matching over 8 bases. CDR1 is KGHSH and CDR2 is LQKENI in the germline V gene. V lost 1 base to trimming and J lost 4 bases; unmatched junction nucleotides: 12. This CDR3 contains 18 residues. The CDR3 spells CASSPRVGQGRGYNEQFF. CDR3 bases: TGTGCCAGCTCACCACGAGTTGGACAGGGAAGGGGTTACAATGAGCAGTTCTTC. The variable domain in full, completed from reference TRBV18 and TRBJ2-1, reads NAGVMQNPRHLVRRRGQEARLRCSPMKGHSHVYWYRQLPEEGLKFMVYLQKENIIDESGMPKERFSAEFPKEGPSILRIQQVVRGDSAAYFCASSPRVGQGRGYNEQFFGPGTRLTVL.